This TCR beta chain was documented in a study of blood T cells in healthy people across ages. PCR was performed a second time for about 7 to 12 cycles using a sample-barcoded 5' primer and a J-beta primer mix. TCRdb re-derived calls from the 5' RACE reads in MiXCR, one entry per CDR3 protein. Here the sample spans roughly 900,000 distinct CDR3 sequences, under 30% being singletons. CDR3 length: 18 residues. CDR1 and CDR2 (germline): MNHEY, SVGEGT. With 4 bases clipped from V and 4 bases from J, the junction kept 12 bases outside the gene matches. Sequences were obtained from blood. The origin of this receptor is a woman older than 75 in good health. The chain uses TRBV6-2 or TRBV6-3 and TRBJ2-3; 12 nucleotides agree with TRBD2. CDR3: CASSFGLAGLVRADTQYF. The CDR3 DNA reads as TGTGCCAGCAGTTTCGGACTAGCGGGGCTGGTACGGGCAGATACGCAGTATTTT.